Here is one T cell receptor beta chain with its context. Its specificity is unknown. The data belong to a study of cytomegalovirus exposure and HLA in healthy donors. Study conclusions and caveats: For presence/absence analyses, sequencing depth was assumed to be roughly uniform across donors.

Trimming removed 6 bases at V and 4 bases at J, with 16 bases between. This CDR3 region has 15 residues. Germline values: CDR1 MNHEY, CDR2 SVGAGI. The primer mix had 60 Vbeta and 13 Jbeta primers. The repertoire was sequenced with immunoSEQ multiplex PCR; TCRdb's copy has only in-frame clones and lacks some. This sample's table has about 170,000 clones. The sequenced sample consisted of PBMCs. The TCR originated in a woman younger than 35 in good health and CMV-seropositive. The chain is built from TRBV6-5 and TRBJ2-1, with TRBD2 as a possible D gene (7 bases). The CDR3 DNA sequence: TGTGCCAGCAGAGAAAGGGGAGGGGGATACAATGAGCAGTTCTTC. Translation: CASRERGGGYNEQFF.